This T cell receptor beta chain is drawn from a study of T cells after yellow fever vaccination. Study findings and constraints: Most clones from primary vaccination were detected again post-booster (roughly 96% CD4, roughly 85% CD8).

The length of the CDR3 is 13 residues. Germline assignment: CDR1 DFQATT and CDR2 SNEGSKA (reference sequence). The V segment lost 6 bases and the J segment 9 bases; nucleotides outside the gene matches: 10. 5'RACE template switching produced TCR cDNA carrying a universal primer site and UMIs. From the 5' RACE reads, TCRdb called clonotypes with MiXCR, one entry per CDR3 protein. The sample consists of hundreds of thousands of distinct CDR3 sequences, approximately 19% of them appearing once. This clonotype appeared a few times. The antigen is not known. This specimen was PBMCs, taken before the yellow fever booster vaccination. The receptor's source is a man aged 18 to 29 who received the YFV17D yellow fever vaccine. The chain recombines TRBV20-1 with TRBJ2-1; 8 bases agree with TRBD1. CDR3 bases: TGCAGTGCGCGTCAGGGGGCTGTCGGTGAGCAGTTCTTC. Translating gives CSARQGAVGEQFF.